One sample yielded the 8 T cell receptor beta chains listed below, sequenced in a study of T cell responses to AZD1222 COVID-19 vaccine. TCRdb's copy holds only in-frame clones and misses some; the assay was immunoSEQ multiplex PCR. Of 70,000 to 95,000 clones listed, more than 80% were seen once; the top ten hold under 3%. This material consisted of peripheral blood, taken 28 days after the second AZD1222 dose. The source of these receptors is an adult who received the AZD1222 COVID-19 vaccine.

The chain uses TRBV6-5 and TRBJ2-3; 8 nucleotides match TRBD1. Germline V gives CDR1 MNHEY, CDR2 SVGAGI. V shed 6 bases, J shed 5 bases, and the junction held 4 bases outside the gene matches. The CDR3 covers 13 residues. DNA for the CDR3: TGTGCCAGCAGCCAGACAGGGGTAGATACGCAGTATTTT. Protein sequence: CASSQTGVDTQYF.

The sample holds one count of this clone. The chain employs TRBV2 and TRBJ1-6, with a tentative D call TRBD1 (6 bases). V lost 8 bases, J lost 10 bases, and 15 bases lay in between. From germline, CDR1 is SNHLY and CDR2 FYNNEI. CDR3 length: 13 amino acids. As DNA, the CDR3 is TGTGCCAGCCTGACAGGCGCCAAGTCACCCCTCCACTTT. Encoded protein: CASLTGAKSPLHF.

This chain's CDR3 is CASSLVPGGGGYTF. CDR3 DNA: TGTGCCAGCAGCTTAGTACCGGGGGGCGGTGGCTACACCTTC. The chain combines TRBV7-8 with TRBJ1-2; D perhaps matches TRBD1 (6 bases). Trimming stripped 1 base from V and 7 bases from J, with 13 bases between. The CDR3 is made up of 14 amino acids. Germline V CDR1 and CDR2: SGHVS, FQNEAQ.

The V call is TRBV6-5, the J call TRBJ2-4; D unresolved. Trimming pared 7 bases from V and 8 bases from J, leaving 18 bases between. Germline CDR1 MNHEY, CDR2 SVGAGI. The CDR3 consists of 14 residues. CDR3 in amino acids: CASNPLDPTDIQYF. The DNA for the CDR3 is TGTGCCAGCAACCCATTAGATCCTACGGACATTCAGTACTTC.

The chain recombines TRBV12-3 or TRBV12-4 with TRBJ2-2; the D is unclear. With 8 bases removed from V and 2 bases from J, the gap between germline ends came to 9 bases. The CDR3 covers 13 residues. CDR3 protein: CASLQLNTGELFF. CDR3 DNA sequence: TGTGCCAGCTTGCAATTAAACACCGGGGAGCTGTTTTTT.

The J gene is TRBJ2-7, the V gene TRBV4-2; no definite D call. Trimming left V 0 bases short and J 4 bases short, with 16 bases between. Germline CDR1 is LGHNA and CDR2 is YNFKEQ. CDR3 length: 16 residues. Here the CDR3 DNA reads TGTGCCAGCAGCCAAGAGTTCAACAAGCTGATGTACGAGCAGTACTTC. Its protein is CASSQEFNKLMYEQYF.

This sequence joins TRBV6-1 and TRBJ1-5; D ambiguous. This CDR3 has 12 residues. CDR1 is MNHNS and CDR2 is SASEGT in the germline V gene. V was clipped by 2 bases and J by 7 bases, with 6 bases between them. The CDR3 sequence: CASSELGQPQHF. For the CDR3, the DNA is TGTGCCAGCAGTGAACTTGGCCAGCCCCAGCATTTT.

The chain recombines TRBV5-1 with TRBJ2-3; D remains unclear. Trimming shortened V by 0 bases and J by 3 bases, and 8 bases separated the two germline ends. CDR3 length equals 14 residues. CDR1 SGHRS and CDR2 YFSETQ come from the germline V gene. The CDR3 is CASSLADTTDTQYF. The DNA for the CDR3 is TGCGCCAGCAGCTTGGCCGACACAACAGATACGCAGTATTTT.